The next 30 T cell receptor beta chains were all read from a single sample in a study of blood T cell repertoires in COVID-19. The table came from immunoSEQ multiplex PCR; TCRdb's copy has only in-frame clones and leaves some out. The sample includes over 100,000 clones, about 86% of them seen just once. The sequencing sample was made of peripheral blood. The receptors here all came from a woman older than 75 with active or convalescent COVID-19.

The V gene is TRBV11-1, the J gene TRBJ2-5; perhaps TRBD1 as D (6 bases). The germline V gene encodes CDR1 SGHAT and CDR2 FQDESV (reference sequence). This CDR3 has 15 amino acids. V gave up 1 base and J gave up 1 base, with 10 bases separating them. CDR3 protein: CASSLDTGTQETQYF. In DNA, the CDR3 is TGTGCCAGCAGCTTAGATACAGGGACCCAAGAGACCCAGTACTTC.

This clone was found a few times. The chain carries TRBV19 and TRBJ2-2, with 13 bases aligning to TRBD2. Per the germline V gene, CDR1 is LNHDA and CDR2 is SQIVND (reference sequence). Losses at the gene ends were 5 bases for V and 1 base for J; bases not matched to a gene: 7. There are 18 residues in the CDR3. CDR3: CASSGTSGIRGNTGELFF. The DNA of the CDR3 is TGTGCCAGTAGTGGGACTAGCGGGATCCGGGGGAACACCGGGGAGCTGTTTTTT.

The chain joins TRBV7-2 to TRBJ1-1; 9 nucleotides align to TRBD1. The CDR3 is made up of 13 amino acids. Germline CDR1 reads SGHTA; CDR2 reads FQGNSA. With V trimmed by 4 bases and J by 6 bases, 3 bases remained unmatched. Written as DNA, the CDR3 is TGTGCCAGCAGCTCACGACAGGGGGCTGAAGCTTTCTTT. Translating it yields CASSSRQGAEAFF.

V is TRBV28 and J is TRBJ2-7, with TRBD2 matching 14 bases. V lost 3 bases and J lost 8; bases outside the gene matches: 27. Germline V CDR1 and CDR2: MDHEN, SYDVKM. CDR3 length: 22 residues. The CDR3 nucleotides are TGTGCCAGCAGTTTCTGGGGGGCCCCCGGGACTAGCGGGAGTGGTGGTGGCCGGAAGCAGTACTTC. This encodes CASSFWGAPGTSGSGGGRKQYF. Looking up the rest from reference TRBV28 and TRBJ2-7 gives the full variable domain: DVKVTQSSRYLVKRTGEKVFLECVQDMDHENMFWYRQDPGLGLRLIYFSYDVKMKEKGDIPEGYSVSREKKERFSLILESASTNQTSMYLCASSFWGAPGTSGSGGGRKQYFGPGTRLTVT.

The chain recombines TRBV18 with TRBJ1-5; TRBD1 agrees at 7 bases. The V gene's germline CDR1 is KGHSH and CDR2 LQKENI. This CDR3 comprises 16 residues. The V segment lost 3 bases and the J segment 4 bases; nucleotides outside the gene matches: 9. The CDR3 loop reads CASSPTTGAGNQPQHF. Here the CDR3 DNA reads TGTGCCAGCTCACCTACCACAGGGGCGGGAAATCAGCCCCAGCATTTT.

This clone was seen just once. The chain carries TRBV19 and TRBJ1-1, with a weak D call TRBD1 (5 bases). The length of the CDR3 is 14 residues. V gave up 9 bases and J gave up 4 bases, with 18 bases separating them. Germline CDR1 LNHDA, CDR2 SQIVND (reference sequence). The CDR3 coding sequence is TGTGCCAGCGCTTCCGGGGGTCGCAGCACTGAAGCTTTCTTT. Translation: CASASGGRSTEAFF.

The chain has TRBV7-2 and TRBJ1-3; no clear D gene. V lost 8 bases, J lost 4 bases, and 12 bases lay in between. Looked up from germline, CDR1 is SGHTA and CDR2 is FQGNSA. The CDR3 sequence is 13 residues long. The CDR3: CASQADSGNTIYF. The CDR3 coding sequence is TGTGCCAGCCAAGCCGACTCGGGAAACACCATATATTTT.

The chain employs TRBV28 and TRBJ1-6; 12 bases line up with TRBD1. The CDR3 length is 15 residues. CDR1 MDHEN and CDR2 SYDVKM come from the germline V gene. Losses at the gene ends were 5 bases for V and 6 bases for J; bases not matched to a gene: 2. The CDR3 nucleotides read TGTGCCAGCAGTCGGGGACAGGGGGCTAATTCACCCCTCCACTTT. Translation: CASSRGQGANSPLHF.

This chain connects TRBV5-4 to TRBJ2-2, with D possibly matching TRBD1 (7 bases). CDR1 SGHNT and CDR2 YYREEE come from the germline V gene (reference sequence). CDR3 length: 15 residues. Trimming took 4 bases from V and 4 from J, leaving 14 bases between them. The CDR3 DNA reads TGTGCCAGCAGCCAGGGGGGCAAGGGCACCGGGGAGCTGTTTTTT. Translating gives CASSQGGKGTGELFF.

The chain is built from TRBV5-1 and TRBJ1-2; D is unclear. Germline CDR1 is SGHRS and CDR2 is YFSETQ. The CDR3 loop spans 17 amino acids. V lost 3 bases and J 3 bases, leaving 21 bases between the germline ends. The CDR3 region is CASSSRNVRVGDYGYTF. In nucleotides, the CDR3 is TGCGCCAGCAGCTCCCGAAATGTCCGGGTCGGTGACTATGGCTACACCTTC.

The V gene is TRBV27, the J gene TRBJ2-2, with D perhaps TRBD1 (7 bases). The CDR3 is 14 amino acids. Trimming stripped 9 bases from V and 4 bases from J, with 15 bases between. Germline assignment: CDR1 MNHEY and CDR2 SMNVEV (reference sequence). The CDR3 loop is CARQGKEGTGELFF. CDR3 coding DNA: TGTGCCAGACAGGGGAAGGAGGGCACCGGGGAGCTGTTTTTT.

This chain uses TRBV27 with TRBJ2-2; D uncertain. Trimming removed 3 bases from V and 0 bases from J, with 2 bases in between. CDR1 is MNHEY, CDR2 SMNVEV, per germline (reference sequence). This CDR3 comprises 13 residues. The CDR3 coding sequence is TGTGCCAGCAGTTTCGCGAACACCGGGGAGCTGTTTTTT. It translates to CASSFANTGELFF.

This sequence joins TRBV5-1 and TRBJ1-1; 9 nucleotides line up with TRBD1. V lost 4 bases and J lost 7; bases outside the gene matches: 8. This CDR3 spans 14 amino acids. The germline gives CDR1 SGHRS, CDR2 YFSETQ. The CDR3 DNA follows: TGCGCCAGCAGCCACGGACAGGGGCGGAGTGAAGCTTTCTTT. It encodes CASSHGQGRSEAFF.

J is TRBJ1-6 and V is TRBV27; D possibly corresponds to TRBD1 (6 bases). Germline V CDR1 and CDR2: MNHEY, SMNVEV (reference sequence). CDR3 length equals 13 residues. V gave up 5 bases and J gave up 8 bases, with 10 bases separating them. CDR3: CASSPDRYSPLHF. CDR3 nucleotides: TGTGCCAGCAGTCCCGACAGGTATTCACCCCTCCACTTT.

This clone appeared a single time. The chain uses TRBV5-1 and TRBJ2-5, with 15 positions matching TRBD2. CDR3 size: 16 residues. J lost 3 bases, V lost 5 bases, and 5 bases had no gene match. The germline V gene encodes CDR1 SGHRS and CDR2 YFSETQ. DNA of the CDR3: TGCGCCAGCAGTTATGGGACTAGCGGGGGGAAAGAGACCCAGTACTTC. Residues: CASSYGTSGGKETQYF.

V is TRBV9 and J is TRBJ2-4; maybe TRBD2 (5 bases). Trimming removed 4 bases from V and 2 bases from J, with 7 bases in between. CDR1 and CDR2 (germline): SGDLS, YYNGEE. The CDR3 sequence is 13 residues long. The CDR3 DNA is TGTGCCAGCAGCCCGGGGACCAAAAACATTCAGTACTTC. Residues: CASSPGTKNIQYF.

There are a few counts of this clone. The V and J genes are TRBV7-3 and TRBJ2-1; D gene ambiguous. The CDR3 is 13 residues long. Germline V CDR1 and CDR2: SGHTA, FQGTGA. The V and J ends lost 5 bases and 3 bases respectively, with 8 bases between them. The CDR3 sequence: CASSLSVYNEQFF. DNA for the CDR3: TGTGCCAGCAGCCTGTCGGTCTACAATGAGCAGTTCTTC.

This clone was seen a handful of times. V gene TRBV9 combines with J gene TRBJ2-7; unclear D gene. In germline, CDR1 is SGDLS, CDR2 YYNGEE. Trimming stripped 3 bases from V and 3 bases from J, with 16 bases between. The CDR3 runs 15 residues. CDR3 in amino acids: CASSAKSGTYYEQYF. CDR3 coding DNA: TGTGCCAGCAGCGCCAAGTCAGGTACATACTACGAGCAGTACTTC.

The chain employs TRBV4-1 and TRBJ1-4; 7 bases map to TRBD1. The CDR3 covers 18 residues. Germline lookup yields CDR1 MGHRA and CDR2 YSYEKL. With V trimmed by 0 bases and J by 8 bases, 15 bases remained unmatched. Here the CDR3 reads CASSQDPGRGGAGEKLFF. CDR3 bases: TGCGCCAGCAGCCAAGATCCCGGGAGAGGGGGCGCAGGGGAAAAACTGTTTTTT.

CDR3 nucleotides: TGTGCCTGGAGTGAAGACATCTCTGGAAACACCATATATTTT. It is translated as CAWSEDISGNTIYF. The V gene is TRBV30, the J gene TRBJ1-3, with unresolved D. The CDR3 consists of 14 residues. V was pared by 1 base and J by 0 bases, with 7 bases between. Germline V gene lookup returns CDR1 GTSNPN and CDR2 SVGIG (reference sequence).

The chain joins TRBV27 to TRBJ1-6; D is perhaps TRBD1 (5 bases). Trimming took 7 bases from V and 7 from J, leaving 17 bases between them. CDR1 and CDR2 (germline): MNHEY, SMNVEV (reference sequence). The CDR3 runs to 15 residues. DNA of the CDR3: TGTGCCAGCACCACTAATGGGGCGGGGAATTCACCCCTCCACTTT. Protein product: CASTTNGAGNSPLHF.

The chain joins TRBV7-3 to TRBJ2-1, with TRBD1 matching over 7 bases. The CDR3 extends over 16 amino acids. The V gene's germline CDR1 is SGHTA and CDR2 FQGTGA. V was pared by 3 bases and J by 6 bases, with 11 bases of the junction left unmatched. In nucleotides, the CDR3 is TGTGCCAGCAGCTTGAATCGACAGGGTGTCCCCAATGAGCAGTTCTTC. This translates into CASSLNRQGVPNEQFF.

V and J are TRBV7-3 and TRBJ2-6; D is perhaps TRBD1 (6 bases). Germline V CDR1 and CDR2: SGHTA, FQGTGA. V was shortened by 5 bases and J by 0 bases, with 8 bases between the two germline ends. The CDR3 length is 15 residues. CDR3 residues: CASSGQSSGANVLTF. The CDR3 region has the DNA TGTGCCAGCAGCGGACAGTCCTCTGGGGCCAACGTCCTGACTTTC.

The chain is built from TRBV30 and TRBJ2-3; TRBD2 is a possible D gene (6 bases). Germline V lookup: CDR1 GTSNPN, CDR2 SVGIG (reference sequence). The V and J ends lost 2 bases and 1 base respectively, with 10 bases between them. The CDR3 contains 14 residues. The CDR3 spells CAWSIGGGTDTQYF. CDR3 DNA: TGTGCCTGGAGTATTGGCGGGGGCACAGATACGCAGTATTTT.

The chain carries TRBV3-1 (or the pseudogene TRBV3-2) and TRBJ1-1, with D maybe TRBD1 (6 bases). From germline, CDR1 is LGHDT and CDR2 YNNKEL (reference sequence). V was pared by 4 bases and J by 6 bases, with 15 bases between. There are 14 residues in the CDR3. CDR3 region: CASSPFTGRAEAFF. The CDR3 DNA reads TGTGCCAGCAGCCCTTTTACAGGGAGGGCTGAAGCTTTCTTT.

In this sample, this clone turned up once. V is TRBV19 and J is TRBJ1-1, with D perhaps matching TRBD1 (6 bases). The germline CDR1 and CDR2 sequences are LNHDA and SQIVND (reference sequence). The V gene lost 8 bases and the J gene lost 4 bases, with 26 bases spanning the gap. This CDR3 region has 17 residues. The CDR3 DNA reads TGTGCCAGTTCCGTGGGGAGGGCTGCTGAGGGGGTCACTGAAGCTTTCTTT. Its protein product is CASSVGRAAEGVTEAFF.

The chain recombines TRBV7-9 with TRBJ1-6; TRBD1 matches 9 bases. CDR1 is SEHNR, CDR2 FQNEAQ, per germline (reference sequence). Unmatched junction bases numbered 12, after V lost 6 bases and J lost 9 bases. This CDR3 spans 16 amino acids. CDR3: CASRRGLQGASSPLHF. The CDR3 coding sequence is TGTGCCAGCAGAAGGGGCCTACAGGGGGCGAGTTCACCCCTCCACTTT.

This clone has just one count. The CDR3, as DNA: TGTGCCAGCAGCCGTTCGGGGACAGCGTTTAGCTCTGGAAACACCATATATTTT. Protein: CASSRSGTAFSSGNTIYF. The chain couples TRBV5-6 to TRBJ1-3; TRBD1 agrees at 7 bases. Germline values: CDR1 SGHDT, CDR2 YYEEEE. This CDR3 contains 18 residues. Trimming took 4 bases from V and 0 from J; bases not matched to a gene: 13.

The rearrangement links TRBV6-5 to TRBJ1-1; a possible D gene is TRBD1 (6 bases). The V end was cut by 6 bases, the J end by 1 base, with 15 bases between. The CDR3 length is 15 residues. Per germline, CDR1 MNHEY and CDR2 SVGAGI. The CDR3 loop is CASRIPGATNTEAFF. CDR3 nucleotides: TGTGCCAGCAGAATCCCAGGGGCAACGAACACTGAAGCTTTCTTT.

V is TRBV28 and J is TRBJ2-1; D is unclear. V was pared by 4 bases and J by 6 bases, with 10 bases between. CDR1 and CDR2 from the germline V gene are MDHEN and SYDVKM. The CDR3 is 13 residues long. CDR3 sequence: CASSSPLPNEQFF. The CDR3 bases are TGTGCCAGCAGTTCCCCCCTTCCCAATGAGCAGTTCTTC.